A single T cell receptor beta chain is shown here with its context. Its antigen is not known. This sample stems from a study of cytomegalovirus exposure and HLA in healthy donors. The study, taken as a whole, reports: Data from an earlier analysis indicated that most TCR beta V segments were productive either about 90% or about 30% of the time. In a later analysis, several top co-occurrence clusters appeared linked to parvovirus B19, influenza, CMV and Epstein-Barr virus.

Germline trimming cut 5 bases from V and 4 bases from J; bases unmatched to any gene: 6. This CDR3 has 15 amino acids. Germline-derived CDR1 and CDR2 are MNHEY and SVGAGI. With 60 Vbeta and 13 Jbeta primers, the PCR was carried out. Using immunoSEQ multiplex PCR, the repertoire was profiled, and TCRdb retains in-frame clones only, with some absent. The sample contains tens of thousands of clones, roughly two thirds of which appear only once. This chain links TRBV6-5 with TRBJ2-2; 8 bases align to TRBD1. The TCR originated in a woman between 50 and 59 years old in good health and CMV-seropositive. The sequencing input was PBMCs. The CDR3, as DNA: TGTGCCAGCAGTCACGGAACAGGGGGCACCGGGGAGCTGTTTTTT. Residues: CASSHGTGGTGELFF.